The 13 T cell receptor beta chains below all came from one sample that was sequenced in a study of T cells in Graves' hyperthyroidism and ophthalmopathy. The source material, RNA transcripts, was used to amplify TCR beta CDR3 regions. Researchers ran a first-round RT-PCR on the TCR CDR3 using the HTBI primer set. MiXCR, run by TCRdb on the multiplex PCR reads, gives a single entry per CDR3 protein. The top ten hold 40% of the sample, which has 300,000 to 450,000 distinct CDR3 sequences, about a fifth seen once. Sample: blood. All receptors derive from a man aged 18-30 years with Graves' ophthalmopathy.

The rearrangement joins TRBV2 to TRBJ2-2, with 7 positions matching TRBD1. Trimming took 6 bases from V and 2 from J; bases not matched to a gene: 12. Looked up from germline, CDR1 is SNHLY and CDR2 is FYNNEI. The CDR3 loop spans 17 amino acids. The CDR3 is CASSLRDRGSNTGELFF. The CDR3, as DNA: TGTGCCAGCAGCCTCCGGGACAGAGGTAGTAACACCGGGGAGCTGTTTTTT. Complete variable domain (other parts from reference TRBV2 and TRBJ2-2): EPEVTQTPSHQVTQMGQEVILRCVPISNHLYFYWYRQILGQKVEFLVSFYNNEISEKSEIFDDQFSVERPDGSNFTLKIRSTKLEDSAMYFCASSLRDRGSNTGELFFGEGSRLTVL.

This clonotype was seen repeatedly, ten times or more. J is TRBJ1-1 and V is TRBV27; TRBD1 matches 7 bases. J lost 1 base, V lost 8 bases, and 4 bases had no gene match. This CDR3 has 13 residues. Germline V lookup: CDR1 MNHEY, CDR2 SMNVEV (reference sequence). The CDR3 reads CASGHRGNTEAFF. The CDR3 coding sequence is TGTGCCAGCGGGCACAGGGGGAACACTGAAGCTTTCTTT.

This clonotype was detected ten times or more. The CDR3 protein is CASSVGPEGGDTQYF. In DNA form, the CDR3 reads TGTGCCAGCAGCGTAGGACCGGAGGGAGGAGATACGCAGTATTTT. This sequence joins TRBV6-1 and TRBJ2-3; perhaps TRBD2 as D (6 bases). Germline assignment: CDR1 MNHNS and CDR2 SASEGT. Trimming shortened V by 6 bases and J by 5 bases, and 18 bases separated the two germline ends. The CDR3 loop spans 15 amino acids.

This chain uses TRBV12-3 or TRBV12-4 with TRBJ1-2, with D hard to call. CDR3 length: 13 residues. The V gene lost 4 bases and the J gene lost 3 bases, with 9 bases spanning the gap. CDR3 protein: CASSSPDHYGYTF. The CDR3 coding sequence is TGTGCCAGCAGTTCCCCGGACCACTATGGCTACACCTTC.

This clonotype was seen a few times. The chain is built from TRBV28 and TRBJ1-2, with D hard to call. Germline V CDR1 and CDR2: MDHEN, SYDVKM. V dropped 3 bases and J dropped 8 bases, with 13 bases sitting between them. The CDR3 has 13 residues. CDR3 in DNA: TGTGCCAGCAGTTTGGACCCGTCAGGCGGCTACACCTTC. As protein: CASSLDPSGGYTF.

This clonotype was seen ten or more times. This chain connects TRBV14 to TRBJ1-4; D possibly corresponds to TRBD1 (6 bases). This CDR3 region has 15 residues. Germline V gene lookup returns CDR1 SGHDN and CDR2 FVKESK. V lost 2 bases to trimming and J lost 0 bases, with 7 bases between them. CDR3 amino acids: CASSQRTATNEKLFF. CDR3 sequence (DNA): TGTGCCAGCAGCCAACGGACAGCAACTAATGAAAAACTGTTTTTT.

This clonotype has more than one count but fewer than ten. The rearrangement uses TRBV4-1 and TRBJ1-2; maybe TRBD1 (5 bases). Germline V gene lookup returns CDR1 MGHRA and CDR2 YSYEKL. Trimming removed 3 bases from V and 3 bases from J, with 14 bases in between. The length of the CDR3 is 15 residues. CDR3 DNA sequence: TGCGCCAGCAGCCATGGGGCGGGGACGGACTATGGCTACACCTTC. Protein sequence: CASSHGAGTDYGYTF.

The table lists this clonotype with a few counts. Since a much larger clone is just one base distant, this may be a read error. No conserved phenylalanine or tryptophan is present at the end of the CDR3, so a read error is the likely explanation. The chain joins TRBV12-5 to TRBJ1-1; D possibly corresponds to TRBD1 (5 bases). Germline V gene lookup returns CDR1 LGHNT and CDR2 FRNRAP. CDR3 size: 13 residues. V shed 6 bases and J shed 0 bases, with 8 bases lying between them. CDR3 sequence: CASGRQMNTEAFL. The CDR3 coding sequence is TGTGCTAGTGGCAGACAGATGAACACTGAAGCTTTCCTT.

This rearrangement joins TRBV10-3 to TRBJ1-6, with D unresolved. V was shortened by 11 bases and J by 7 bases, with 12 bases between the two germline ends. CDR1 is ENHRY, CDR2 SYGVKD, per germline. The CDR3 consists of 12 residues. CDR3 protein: CAVGRGNSPLHF. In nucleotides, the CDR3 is TGTGCCGTCGGACGGGGAAATTCACCCCTCCACTTT.

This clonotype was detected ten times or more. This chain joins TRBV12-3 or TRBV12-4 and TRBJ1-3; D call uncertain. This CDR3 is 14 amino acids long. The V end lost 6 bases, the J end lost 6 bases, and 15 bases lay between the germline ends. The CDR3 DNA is TGTGCCAGCAGCCTGGGAGGCACAAAAAACACCATATATTTT. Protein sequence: CASSLGGTKNTIYF.

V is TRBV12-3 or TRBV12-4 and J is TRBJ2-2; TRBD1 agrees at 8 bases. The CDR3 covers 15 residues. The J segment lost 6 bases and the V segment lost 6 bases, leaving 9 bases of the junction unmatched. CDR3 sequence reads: CASSNGQGKAGELFF. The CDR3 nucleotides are TGTGCCAGCAGCAACGGACAGGGAAAGGCCGGGGAGCTGTTTTTT.

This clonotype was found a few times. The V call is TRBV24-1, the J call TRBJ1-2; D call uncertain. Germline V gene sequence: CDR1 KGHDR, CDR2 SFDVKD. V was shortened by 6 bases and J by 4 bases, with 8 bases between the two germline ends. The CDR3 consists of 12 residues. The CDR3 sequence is CATSLVSYGYTF. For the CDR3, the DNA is TGTGCCACCAGTTTGGTCAGCTATGGCTACACCTTC.

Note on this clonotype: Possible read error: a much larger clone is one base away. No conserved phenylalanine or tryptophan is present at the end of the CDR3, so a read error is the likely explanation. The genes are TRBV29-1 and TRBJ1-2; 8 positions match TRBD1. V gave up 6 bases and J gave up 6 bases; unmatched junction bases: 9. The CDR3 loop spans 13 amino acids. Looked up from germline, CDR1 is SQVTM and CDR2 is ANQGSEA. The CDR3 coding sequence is TGCAGCGTGCTTCGACAGGGGCAGGATGGCTACACCATC. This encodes CSVLRQGQDGYTI.